The entry below describes one TCR beta chain. Antigen: not known. PCR involved 60 Vbeta and 13 Jbeta primers. Produced via immunoSEQ multiplex PCR; TCRdb's table is partial and in-frame only. The sample yields about 190,000 clones, just under 75% seen once. CDR3 size: 16 residues. CDR1 and CDR2 (germline): MNHEY, SMNVEV (reference sequence). This entry belongs to a study of cytomegalovirus exposure and HLA in healthy donors. Study conclusions and caveats: Among the CMV-associated chains, a few were confirmed in vitro as specific for CMV antigens. The later analysis indicated that the majority of CMV-associated TCR beta chains appeared HLA-restricted.

Sequencing input: PBMCs. The chain combines TRBV27 with TRBJ2-5; 8 bases align to TRBD2. The J call may not be correct, given that the DNA end is closer to TRBJ2-7. This TCR derives from a man aged 30 to 39 in good health and CMV-seropositive. The CDR3 here is CASSFRIAGPYYEQYF. The DNA for the CDR3 is TGTGCCAGCAGTTTCAGAATAGCGGGACCCTATTACGAGCAGTACTTC.